This T cell receptor (beta chain) was identified in a study of identical twins. Findings of the study overall: Models underpredicted monozygotic twin sharing of out-of-frame TCR alpha. The study drew conclusions from cross-sectional statistical analysis, not from following the same donors. Zero-insertion analyses were open to partial confounding by invariant MAIT and iNKT cells.

The CDR3 has 15 residues. Trimming at V came to 4 bases and at J to 5 bases, leaving 12 bases not matched to a gene. From germline, CDR1 is DFQATT and CDR2 SNEGSKA (reference sequence). This clonotype was found many times. Its specificity is not known. A universal primer site was created by template switching, with the cDNA bearing unique molecular identifiers. TCRdb passed the 5' RACE reads through MiXCR, listing each CDR3 protein once. The profile shows approximately 140,000 distinct CDR3 sequences, under 4.5% of them singletons. The chain employs TRBV20-1 and TRBJ2-7, with TRBD2 matching over 9 bases. What was sequenced was memory T cells sorted from blood. The receptor comes from a man aged 18 to 29 in good health. This CDR3 reads CSAMVGSGSYHEQYF. The CDR3 DNA reads TGCAGTGCTATGGTGGGTAGCGGGAGCTACCACGAGCAGTACTTC.